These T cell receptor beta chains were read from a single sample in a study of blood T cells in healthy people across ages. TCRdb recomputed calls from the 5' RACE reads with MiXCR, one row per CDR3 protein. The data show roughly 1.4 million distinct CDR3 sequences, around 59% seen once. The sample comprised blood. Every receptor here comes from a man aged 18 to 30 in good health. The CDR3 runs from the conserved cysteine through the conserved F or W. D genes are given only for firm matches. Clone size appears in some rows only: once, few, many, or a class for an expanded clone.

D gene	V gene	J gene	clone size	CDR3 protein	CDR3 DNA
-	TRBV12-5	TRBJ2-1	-	CASGLAAGLYNEQFF	TGTGCTAGTGGTTTAGCCGCCGGCCTTTACAATGAGCAGTTCTTC
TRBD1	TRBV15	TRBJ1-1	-	CATSLDRADSEAFF	TGTGCCACCAGCTTGGACAGGGCGGACAGTGAAGCTTTCTTT
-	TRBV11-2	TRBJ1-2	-	CASSQRQVDDGYTF	TGTGCCAGCAGCCAAAGACAGGTCGACGATGGCTACACCTTC
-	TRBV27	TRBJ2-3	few	CASSFIHTDTQYF	TGTGCCAGCAGTTTTATACACACAGATACGCAGTATTTT
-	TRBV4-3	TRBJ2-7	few	CASSQGMGGPTYEQYF	TGCGCCAGCAGCCAAGGAATGGGGGGACCCACATACGAGCAGTACTTC
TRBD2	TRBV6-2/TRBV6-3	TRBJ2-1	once	CASSWTSGGAMFF	TGTGCCAGCAGTTGGACTAGCGGGGGGGCCATGTTCTTC
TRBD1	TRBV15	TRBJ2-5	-	CATSSQGGQAQETQYF	TGTGCCACCAGCTCCCAAGGTGGACAGGCCCAAGAGACCCAGTACTTC
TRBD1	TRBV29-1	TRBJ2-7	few	CSVEEYRGREQYF	TGCAGCGTTGAAGAGTACAGGGGTCGGGAGCAGTACTTC
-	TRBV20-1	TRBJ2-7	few	CSARRVGYEQYF	TGCAGTGCTAGGCGGGTGGGCTACGAGCAGTACTTC
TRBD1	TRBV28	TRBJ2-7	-	CASNRGHYEQYF	TGTGCCAGCAACAGGGGGCACTACGAGCAGTACTTC
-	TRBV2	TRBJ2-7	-	CASSEEAAGWALNEQYF	TGTGCCAGCAGTGAAGAAGCTGCGGGGTGGGCACTGAATGAGCAGTACTTC
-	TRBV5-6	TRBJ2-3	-	CASSLDREQPTDTQYF	TGTGCCAGCAGCTTGGACAGGGAACAACCGACAGATACGCAGTATTTT
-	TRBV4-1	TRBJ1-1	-	CASSQVLGRGPEAFF	TGCGCCAGCAGCCAAGTATTGGGGAGAGGGCCTGAAGCTTTCTTT
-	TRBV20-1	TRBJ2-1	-	CSARRGQTYNEQFF	TGCAGTGCTAGGCGGGGACAGACCTACAATGAGCAGTTCTTC
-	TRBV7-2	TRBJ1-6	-	CASSFPDTPLHF	TGTGCCAGCAGCTTTCCGGATACACCCCTCCACTTT
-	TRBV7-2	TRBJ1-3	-	CASSFLGVSGNTIYF	TGTGCCAGCAGCTTCCTAGGGGTGTCTGGAAACACCATATATTTT
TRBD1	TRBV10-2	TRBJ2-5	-	CATRDRAGVETQYF	TGCGCCACCCGAGACAGGGCCGGTGTCGAGACCCAGTACTTC
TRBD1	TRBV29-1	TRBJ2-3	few	CSGMDRGLTDTQYF	TGCAGCGGGATGGACAGGGGGCTCACAGATACGCAGTATTTT
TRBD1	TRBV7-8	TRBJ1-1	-	CASRRNRQGTNTEAFF	TGTGCCAGCAGGAGAAATCGACAGGGTACGAACACTGAAGCTTTCTTT
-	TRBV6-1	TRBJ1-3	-	CASRGEVLRTIYF	TGTGCCAGCCGGGGGGAGGTTTTACGAACCATATATTTT
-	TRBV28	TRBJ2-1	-	CASSPVVSYNEQFF	TGTGCCAGCAGCCCCGTGGTCTCCTACAATGAGCAGTTCTTC
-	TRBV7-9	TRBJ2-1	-	CASSLESRSSYNEQFF	TGTGCCAGCAGCTTAGAATCCAGGAGCTCCTACAATGAGCAGTTCTTC
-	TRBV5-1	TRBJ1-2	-	CASSLDILNYGYTF	TGCGCCAGCAGCCTGGACATACTCAACTATGGCTACACCTTC
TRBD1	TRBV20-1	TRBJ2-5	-	CSALSGTGQETQYF	TGCAGTGCTCTTTCCGGGACAGGGCAAGAGACCCAGTACTTC
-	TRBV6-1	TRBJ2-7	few	CASSEGITYEQYF	TGTGCCAGCAGTGAAGGGATTACCTACGAGCAGTACTTC
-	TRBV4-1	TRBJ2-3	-	CASSQEGGSGEYF	TGCGCCAGCAGCCAAGAGGGGGGTAGCGGAGAGTATTTT
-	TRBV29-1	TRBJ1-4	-	CSVIQGGNEKLFF	TGCAGCGTAATACAGGGAGGTAATGAAAAACTGTTTTTT
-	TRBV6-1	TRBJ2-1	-	CASSESWWFF	TGTGCCAGCAGTGAAAGTTGGTGGTTCTTC
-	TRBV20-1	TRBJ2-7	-	CSAPLPGQGFEQYF	TGCAGTGCCCCTCTTCCGGGGCAGGGGTTCGAGCAGTACTTC
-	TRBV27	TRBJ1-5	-	CASSLYEGNQPQHF	TGTGCCAGCAGTTTGTACGAGGGCAATCAGCCCCAGCATTTT
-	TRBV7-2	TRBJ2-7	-	CASRARSYEQYF	TGTGCCAGCAGGGCCCGATCCTACGAGCAGTACTTC
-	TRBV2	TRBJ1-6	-	CASSEATGLGNSPLHF	TGTGCCAGCAGTGAAGCTACCGGGCTTGGGAATTCACCCCTCCACTTT
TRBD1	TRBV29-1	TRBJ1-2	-	CSVGRRDREYGYTF	TGCAGCGTTGGTAGGCGGGACAGGGAATATGGCTACACCTTC
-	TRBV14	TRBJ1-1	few	CASSQDLRGLNTEAFF	TGTGCCAGCAGTCAAGATCTGAGGGGTTTGAACACTGAAGCTTTCTTT
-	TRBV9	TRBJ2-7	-	CASSPGRMSSYEQYF	TGTGCCAGCAGCCCGGGAAGGATGAGCTCCTACGAGCAGTACTTC
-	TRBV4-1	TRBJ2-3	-	CASSRSQADTQYF	TGCGCCAGCAGCCGCTCTCAGGCAGATACGCAGTATTTT
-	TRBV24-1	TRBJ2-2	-	CATRDGYTGELFF	TGTGCCACCAGGGACGGATACACCGGGGAGCTGTTTTTT
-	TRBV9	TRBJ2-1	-	CASSVDLRVRSGNEQFF	TGTGCCAGCAGCGTAGATTTGCGGGTGCGGTCTGGCAATGAGCAGTTCTTC
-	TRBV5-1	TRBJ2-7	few	CASGKGDLYRYEQYF	TGCGCCAGCGGGAAAGGGGATTTATACCGCTACGAGCAGTACTTC
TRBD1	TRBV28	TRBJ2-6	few	CASKPGQGAKGANVLTF	TGTGCCAGCAAGCCGGGACAGGGGGCAAAAGGGGCCAACGTCCTGACTTTC
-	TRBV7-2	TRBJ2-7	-	CASSLDGASEQYF	TGTGCCAGCAGCTTAGACGGGGCGAGCGAGCAGTACTTC
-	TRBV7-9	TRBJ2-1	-	CASSLGGQTYNEQFF	TGTGCCAGCAGCTTAGGGGGACAAACCTACAATGAGCAGTTCTTC
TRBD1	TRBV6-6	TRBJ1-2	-	CASGTGVYTF	TGTGCCAGTGGGACAGGGGTGTACACCTTC
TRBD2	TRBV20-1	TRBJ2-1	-	CSASTPGLASNEQFF	TGCAGTGCTAGTACCCCGGGACTAGCATCCAATGAGCAGTTCTTC
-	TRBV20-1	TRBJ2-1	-	CSASQDLGGRIYNEQFF	TGCAGTGCTAGCCAGGATCTGGGCGGACGAATCTACAATGAGCAGTTCTTC
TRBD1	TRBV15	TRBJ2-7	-	CATSSSVDRNYEQYF	TGTGCCACCAGCAGTTCGGTGGACAGGAACTACGAGCAGTACTTC
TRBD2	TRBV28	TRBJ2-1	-	CASSAGLAGSYNEQFF	TGTGCCAGCAGTGCGGGACTAGCAGGGTCCTACAATGAGCAGTTCTTC
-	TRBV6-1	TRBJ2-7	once	CASSDPKDRPYEQYF	TGTGCCAGCAGTGATCCGAAGGACAGACCCTACGAGCAGTACTTC
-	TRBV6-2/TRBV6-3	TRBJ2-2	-	CASSYGGHGGELFF	TGTGCCAGCAGTTACGGAGGGCATGGCGGGGAGCTGTTTTTT
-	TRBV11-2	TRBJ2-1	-	CASSYGARTWEQFF	TGTGCCAGCAGCTATGGGGCCCGCACATGGGAGCAGTTCTTC
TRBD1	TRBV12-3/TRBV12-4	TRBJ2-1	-	CASTTGQGVRYNEQFF	TGTGCCAGCACCACGGGACAGGGAGTGCGATACAATGAGCAGTTCTTC
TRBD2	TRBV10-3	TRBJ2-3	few	CAISATSGSTDTQYF	TGTGCCATCAGTGCGACTAGCGGATCCACAGATACGCAGTATTTT
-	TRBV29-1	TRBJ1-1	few	CSSQGMNTEAFF	TGCAGCTCTCAGGGTATGAACACTGAAGCTTTCTTT
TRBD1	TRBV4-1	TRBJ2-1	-	CASSQETGAYNEQFF	TGCGCCAGCAGCCAAGAGACAGGGGCCTACAATGAGCAGTTCTTC
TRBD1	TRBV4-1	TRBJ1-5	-	CASSQGTGGGYSNQPQHF	TGCGCCAGCAGCCAGGGCACAGGGGGGGGGTATAGCAATCAGCCCCAGCATTTT